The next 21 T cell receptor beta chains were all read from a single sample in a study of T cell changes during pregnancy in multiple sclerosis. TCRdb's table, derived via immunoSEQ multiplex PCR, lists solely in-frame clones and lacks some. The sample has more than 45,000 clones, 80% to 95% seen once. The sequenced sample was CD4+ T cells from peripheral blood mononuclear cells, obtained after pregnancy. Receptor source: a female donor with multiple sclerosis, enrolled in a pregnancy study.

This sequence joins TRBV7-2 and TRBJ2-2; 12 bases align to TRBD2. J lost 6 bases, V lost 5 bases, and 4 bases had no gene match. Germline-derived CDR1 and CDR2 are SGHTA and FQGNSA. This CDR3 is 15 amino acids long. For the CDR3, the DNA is TGTGCCAGCAGCCATCTAGCGGGGGGGCCCGGGGAGCTGTTTTTT. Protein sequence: CASSHLAGGPGELFF.

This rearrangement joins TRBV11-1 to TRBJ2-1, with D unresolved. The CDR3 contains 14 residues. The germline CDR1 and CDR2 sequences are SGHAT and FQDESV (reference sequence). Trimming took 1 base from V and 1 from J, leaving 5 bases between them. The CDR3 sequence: CASSLGQSYNEQFF. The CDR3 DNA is TGTGCCAGCAGCTTAGGTCAATCCTACAATGAGCAGTTCTTC.

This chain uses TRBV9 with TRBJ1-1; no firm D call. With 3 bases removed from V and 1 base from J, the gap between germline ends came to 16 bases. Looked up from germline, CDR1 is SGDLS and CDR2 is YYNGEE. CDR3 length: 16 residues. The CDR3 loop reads CASSATLLGENTEAFF. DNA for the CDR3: TGTGCCAGCAGCGCGACTCTCCTTGGAGAGAACACTGAAGCTTTCTTT.

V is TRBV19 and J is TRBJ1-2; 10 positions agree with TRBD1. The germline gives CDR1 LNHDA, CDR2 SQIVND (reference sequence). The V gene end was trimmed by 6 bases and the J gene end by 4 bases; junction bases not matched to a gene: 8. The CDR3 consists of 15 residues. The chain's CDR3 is CASRPDRGRSYGYTF. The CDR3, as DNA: TGTGCCAGTAGACCCGACAGGGGGCGATCCTATGGCTACACCTTC.

This CDR3 is CASSPEPRQRAAAKQYF. In DNA, the CDR3 is TGTGCCAGCAGTCCCGAACCCAGACAGCGGGCCGCCGCGAAGCAGTACTTC. V usage is TRBV2 and J usage is TRBJ2-7; maybe TRBD2 (6 bases). Trimming shortened V by 5 bases and J by 8 bases, and 28 bases separated the two germline ends. From germline, CDR1 is SNHLY and CDR2 FYNNEI. This CDR3 is built from 17 residues.

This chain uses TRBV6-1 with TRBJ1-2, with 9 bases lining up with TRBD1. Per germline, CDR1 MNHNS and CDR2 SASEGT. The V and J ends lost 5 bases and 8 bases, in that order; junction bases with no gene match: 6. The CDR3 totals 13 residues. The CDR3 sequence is CASSWTGEDGYTF. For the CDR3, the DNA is TGTGCCAGCAGTTGGACAGGGGAGGACGGCTACACCTTC.

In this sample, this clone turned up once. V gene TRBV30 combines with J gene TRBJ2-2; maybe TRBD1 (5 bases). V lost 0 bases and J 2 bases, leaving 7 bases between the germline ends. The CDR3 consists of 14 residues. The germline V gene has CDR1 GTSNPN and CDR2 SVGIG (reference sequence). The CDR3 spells CAWSVGANTGELFF. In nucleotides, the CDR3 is TGTGCCTGGAGTGTAGGGGCTAACACCGGGGAGCTGTTTTTT.

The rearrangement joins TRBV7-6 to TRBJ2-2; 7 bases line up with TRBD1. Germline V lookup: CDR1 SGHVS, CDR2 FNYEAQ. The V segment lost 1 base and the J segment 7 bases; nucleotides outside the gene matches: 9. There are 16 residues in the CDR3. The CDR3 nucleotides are TGTGCCAGCAGCTTAGGCAGACAGGGCCTCGGCGGGGAGCTGTTTTTT. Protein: CASSLGRQGLGGELFF.

The CDR3 loop is CASSIMMRTGGEKLFF. The DNA of the CDR3 is TGTGCCAGTAGTATAATGATGCGAACAGGTGGTGAAAAACTGTTTTTT. The J gene is TRBJ1-4, the V gene TRBV19, with a tentative D call TRBD1 (5 bases). This CDR3 region has 16 residues. Per germline, CDR1 LNHDA and CDR2 SQIVND (reference sequence). The V and J ends lost 2 bases and 7 bases respectively, with 17 bases between them.

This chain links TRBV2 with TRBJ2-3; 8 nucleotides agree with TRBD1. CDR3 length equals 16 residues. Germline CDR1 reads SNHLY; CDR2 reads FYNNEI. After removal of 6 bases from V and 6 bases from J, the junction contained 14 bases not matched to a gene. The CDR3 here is CASRGAGQGVADTQYF. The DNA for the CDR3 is TGTGCCAGCAGAGGAGCCGGACAGGGAGTAGCGGATACGCAGTATTTT.

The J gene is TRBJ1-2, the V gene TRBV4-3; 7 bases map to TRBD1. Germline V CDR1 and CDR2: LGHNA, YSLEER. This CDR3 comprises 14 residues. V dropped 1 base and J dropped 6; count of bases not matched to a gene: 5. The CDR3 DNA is TGCGCCAGCAGCCAAGGGACAGGTCGAGATGGCTACACCTTC. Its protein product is CASSQGTGRDGYTF.

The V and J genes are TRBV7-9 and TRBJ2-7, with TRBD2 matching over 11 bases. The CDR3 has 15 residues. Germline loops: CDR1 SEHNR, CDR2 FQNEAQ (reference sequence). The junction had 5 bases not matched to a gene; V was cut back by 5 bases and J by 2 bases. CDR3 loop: CASSTTTSGAYEQYF. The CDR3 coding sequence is TGTGCCAGCAGCACAACGACTAGCGGGGCCTACGAGCAGTACTTC.

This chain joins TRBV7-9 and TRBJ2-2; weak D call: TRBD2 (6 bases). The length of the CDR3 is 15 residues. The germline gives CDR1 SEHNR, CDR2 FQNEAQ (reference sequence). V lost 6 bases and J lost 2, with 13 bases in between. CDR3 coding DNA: TGTGCCAGCAGAAGGTCGGGGACTAACACCGGGGAGCTGTTTTTT. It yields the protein CASRRSGTNTGELFF.

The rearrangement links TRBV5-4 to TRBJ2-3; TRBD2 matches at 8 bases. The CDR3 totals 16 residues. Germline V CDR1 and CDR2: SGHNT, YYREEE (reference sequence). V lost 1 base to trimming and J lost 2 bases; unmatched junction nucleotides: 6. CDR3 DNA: TGTGCCAGCAGCTTGATAGCGGGATCCCCCACAGATACGCAGTATTTT. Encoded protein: CASSLIAGSPTDTQYF.

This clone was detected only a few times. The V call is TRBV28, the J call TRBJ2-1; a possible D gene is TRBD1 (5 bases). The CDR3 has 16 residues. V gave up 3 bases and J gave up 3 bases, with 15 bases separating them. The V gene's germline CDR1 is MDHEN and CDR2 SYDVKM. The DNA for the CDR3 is TGTGCCAGCAGTTTTGGGGCTGGGGCTCTCTACAATGAGCAGTTCTTC. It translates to CASSFGAGALYNEQFF.

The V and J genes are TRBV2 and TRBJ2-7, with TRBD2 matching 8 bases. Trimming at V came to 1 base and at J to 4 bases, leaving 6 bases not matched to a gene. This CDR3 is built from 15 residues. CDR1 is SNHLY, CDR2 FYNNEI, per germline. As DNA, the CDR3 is TGTGCCAGCAGTGAAGGAGCGGGAGTTAAATACGAGCAGTACTTC. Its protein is CASSEGAGVKYEQYF.

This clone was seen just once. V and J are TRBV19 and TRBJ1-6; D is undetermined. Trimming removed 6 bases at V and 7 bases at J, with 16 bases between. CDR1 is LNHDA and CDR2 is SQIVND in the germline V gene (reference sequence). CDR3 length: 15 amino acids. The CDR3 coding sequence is TGTGCCAGTAGAACGGATACCCGCGGGAATTCACCCCTCCACTTT. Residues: CASRTDTRGNSPLHF.

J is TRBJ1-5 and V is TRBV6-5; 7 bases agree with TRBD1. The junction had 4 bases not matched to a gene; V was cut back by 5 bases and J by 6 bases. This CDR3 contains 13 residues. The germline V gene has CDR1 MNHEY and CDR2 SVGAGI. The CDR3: CASSKTGVQPQHF. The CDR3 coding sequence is TGTGCCAGCAGTAAAACAGGGGTTCAGCCCCAGCATTTT.

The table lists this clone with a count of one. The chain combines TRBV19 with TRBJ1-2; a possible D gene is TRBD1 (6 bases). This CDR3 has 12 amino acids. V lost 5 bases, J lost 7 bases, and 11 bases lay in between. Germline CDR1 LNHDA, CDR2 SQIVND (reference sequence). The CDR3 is CASSALRGGYTF. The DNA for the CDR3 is TGTGCCAGTAGTGCCCTCAGGGGTGGCTACACCTTC.

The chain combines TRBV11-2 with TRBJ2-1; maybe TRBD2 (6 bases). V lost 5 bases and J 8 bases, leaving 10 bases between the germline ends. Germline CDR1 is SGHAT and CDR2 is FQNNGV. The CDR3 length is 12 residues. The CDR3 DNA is TGTGCCAGCAGCCGACTAGGCGATGAGCAGTTCTTC. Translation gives CASSRLGDEQFF.

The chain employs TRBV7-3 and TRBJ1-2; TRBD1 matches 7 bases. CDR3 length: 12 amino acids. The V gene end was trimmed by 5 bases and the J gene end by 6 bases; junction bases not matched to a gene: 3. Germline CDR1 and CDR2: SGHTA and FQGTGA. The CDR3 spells CASSLTGDGYTF. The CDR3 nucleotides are TGTGCCAGCAGCCTTACAGGGGATGGCTACACCTTC.